The rows below give T cell receptor beta chains drawn from one sample of a study of blood T cell repertoires in COVID-19. Generated by immunoSEQ multiplex PCR, the TCRdb table keeps only in-frame clones and is missing some. The sample comprises around 150,000 clones, roughly 85% of which are singletons, and roughly 3.3% rests with the top ten. Sequencing input: peripheral blood. The source of these receptors is a man between 65 and 85 years old with acute or convalescent COVID-19. Both conserved end residues are part of each CDR3. The D gene is left open where the match is weak. Rows give clone size only sometimes, using once, few, many, or a class for an expanded clone.

>TRBJ1-2|-|-|TRBV24-1|16
CATSDPTSPPRHGYTF
TGTGCCACCAGTGACCCGACTTCCCCTCCCCGCCATGGCTACACCTTC
>TRBJ1-3|-|-|TRBV18|16
CASSPEQVVSGNTIYF
TGTGCCAGCTCACCAGAACAGGTCGTCTCTGGAAACACCATATATTTT
>TRBJ2-7|TRBD1|few|TRBV5-1|14
CASSPRTGDSEQYF
TGCGCCAGCAGCCCCCGGACAGGGGATAGCGAGCAGTACTTC
>TRBJ1-1|-|once|TRBV7-3|13
CASSLDRNTEAFF
TGTGCCAGCAGCTTAGACAGGAACACTGAAGCTTTCTTT
>TRBJ2-2|TRBD2|-|TRBV28|16
CASSLIGGSATGELFF
TGTGCCAGCAGTTTAATCGGCGGGAGTGCCACCGGGGAGCTGTTTTTT
>TRBJ2-1|TRBD1|few|TRBV6-5|15
CASLQKIQGAHEQFF
TGTGCCAGCCTTCAGAAAATACAGGGGGCCCATGAGCAGTTCTTC
>TRBJ2-2|TRBD2|-|TRBV7-9|15
CASSLGLAGHGELFF
TGTGCCAGCAGCTTGGGACTAGCGGGGCACGGGGAGCTGTTTTTT
>TRBJ2-1|-|-|TRBV7-2|11
CASSFSNEQFF
TGTGCCAGCAGCTTTAGCAATGAGCAGTTCTTC
>TRBJ2-7|-|-|TRBV12-3/TRBV12-4|13
CASTTAGLGEQYF
TGTGCCAGCACCACGGCGGGGTTAGGGGAGCAGTACTTC
>TRBJ2-1|TRBD1|once|TRBV28|16
CASSSWTGSSYNEQFF
TGTGCCAGCAGTTCATGGACAGGAAGCTCCTACAATGAGCAGTTCTTC
>TRBJ2-5|TRBD2|once|TRBV29-1|13
CSVETGGWETQYF
TGCAGCGTTGAAACGGGGGGTTGGGAGACCCAGTACTTC
>TRBJ2-3|-|once|TRBV5-1|13
CASSWDVGERQYF
TGCGCCAGCAGCTGGGATGTCGGGGAAAGGCAGTATTTT
>TRBJ1-1|TRBD1|-|TRBV12-3/TRBV12-4|11
CASSLTEDRLF
TGTGCCAGCAGTTTAACCGAGGACAGGCTCTTT
>TRBJ2-7|TRBD1|-|TRBV24-1|16
CATSESGTGFGYEQYF
TGTGCCACCAGTGAGTCCGGGACAGGGTTCGGTTACGAGCAGTACTTC
>TRBJ1-2|TRBD1|-|TRBV2|13
CASREGQGYGYTF
TGTGCCAGCAGGGAGGGACAGGGCTATGGCTACACCTTC
>TRBJ2-1|-|-|TRBV6-2/TRBV6-3|17
CASSYEPFGPIGAEQFF
TGTGCCAGCAGTTACGAGCCGTTCGGGCCCATTGGGGCTGAGCAGTTCTTC
>TRBJ2-2|TRBD2|-|TRBV19|19
CASSTPRLAGTKNTGELFF
TGTGCCAGTAGTACCCCCCGACTAGCGGGAACCAAGAACACCGGGGAGCTGTTTTTT
>TRBJ2-1|-|-|TRBV5-1|12
CASRRDFNEQFF
TGCGCCAGCAGACGAGACTTCAATGAGCAGTTCTTC
>TRBJ1-5|-|-|TRBV20-1|13
CSASGGEGQPQHF
TGCAGTGCTAGTGGAGGGGAGGGTCAGCCCCAGCATTTT
>TRBJ2-2|TRBD2|-|TRBV10-3|19
CAISESRGTSGKLTGELFF
TGTGCCATCAGTGAGTCGCGGGGGACTAGCGGAAAGCTCACCGGGGAGCTGTTTTTT
>TRBJ2-6|-|-|TRBV3-1/TRBV3-2|17
CASSQRRLLSGANVLTF
TGTGCCAGCAGCCAGCGACGACTTCTCTCTGGGGCCAACGTCCTGACTTTC
>TRBJ2-7|TRBD1|-|TRBV18|13
CASLGQGKYEQYF
TGTGCCAGCTTGGGACAGGGGAAATACGAGCAGTACTTC
>TRBJ2-3|TRBD2|-|TRBV5-1|17
CASSLALLAGVPDTQYF
TGCGCCAGCAGCTTGGCTCTTCTAGCGGGAGTCCCAGATACGCAGTATTTT
>TRBJ2-7|TRBD2|few|TRBV7-2|13
CASSFGLAGMQYF
TGTGCCAGCAGCTTTGGACTAGCGGGTATGCAGTACTTC
>TRBJ2-1|TRBD1|-|TRBV12-3/TRBV12-4|13
CASIGQGSNEQFF
TGTGCCAGCATAGGACAGGGAAGCAATGAGCAGTTCTTC
>TRBJ2-1|TRBD2|-|TRBV7-6|15
CASSTTSGNYNEQFF
TGTGCCAGCAGTACGACTAGCGGGAACTACAATGAGCAGTTCTTC
>TRBJ2-7|TRBD1|-|TRBV6-2/TRBV6-3|16
CASSPLGQLSPYEQYF
TGTGCCAGCAGTCCCTTGGGACAGCTTTCGCCCTACGAGCAGTACTTC
>TRBJ2-1|-|-|TRBV12-3/TRBV12-4|13
CASTPRDGYEQFF
TGTGCCAGCACCCCGCGGGATGGCTATGAGCAGTTCTTC
>TRBJ2-1|TRBD2|-|TRBV28|16
CASSAPVAGSYNEQFF
TGTGCCAGCAGCGCGCCGGTAGCGGGGTCCTACAATGAGCAGTTCTTC
>TRBJ1-5|TRBD1|-|TRBV5-8|16
CASSIGTVASNQPQHF
TGTGCCAGCAGCATCGGGACAGTGGCTAGCAATCAGCCCCAGCATTTT
>TRBJ2-7|-|-|TRBV12-5|16
CASAPGGLASGYEQYF
TGTGCTAGTGCCCCCGGAGGGCTGGCTTCGGGCTACGAGCAGTACTTC
>TRBJ1-3|-|few|TRBV9|16
CASSPGQRHSGNTIYF
TGTGCCAGCAGCCCTGGACAGCGCCACTCTGGAAACACCATATATTTT
>TRBJ2-7|TRBD2|-|TRBV11-2|14
CASSLTGGHYEQYF
TGTGCCAGCAGCTTAACGGGGGGTCACTACGAGCAGTACTTC
>TRBJ2-6|-|-|TRBV5-6|15
CASSLQGSGANVLTF
TGTGCCAGCAGCTTGCAGGGCTCTGGGGCCAACGTCCTGACTTTC
>TRBJ1-1|-|-|TRBV7-9|12
CASSLADSQAFF
TGTGCCAGCAGCTTAGCGGACTCTCAGGCTTTCTTT
>TRBJ2-7|TRBD2|-|TRBV11-2|15
CASSLRLAGFYEQYF
TGTGCCAGCAGCTTACGCCTAGCGGGTTTCTACGAGCAGTACTTC
>TRBJ2-7|-|-|TRBV28|17
CASSLIGAGGIRYEQYF
TGTGCCAGCAGTTTAATAGGGGCAGGGGGGATTCGGTACGAGCAGTACTTC
>TRBJ1-2|-|once|TRBV3-1/TRBV3-2|14
CASSQEGGVYGYTF
TGTGCCAGCAGCCAAGAGGGGGGGGTTTATGGCTACACCTTC
>TRBJ2-2|TRBD2|-|TRBV28|16
CASSAFTSGTTGELFF
TGTGCCAGCAGCGCCTTCACTAGCGGGACTACCGGGGAGCTGTTTTTT
>TRBJ2-3|TRBD2|-|TRBV18|15
CASSPSSGSSDTQYF
TGTGCCAGCTCACCCTCTAGCGGGAGTTCAGATACGCAGTATTTT
>TRBJ1-3|TRBD1|-|TRBV6-6|15
CASSPTGDAGNTIYF
TGTGCCAGCAGCCCAACAGGGGACGCTGGAAACACCATATATTTT
>TRBJ2-1|-|-|TRBV5-1|14
CASSLMGPYNEQFF
TGCGCCAGCAGCTTGATGGGCCCCTACAATGAGCAGTTCTTC
>TRBJ1-5|-|once|TRBV6-5|14
CASEEGRWGQPQHF
TGTGCCAGCGAGGAGGGGCGGTGGGGACAGCCCCAGCATTTT
>TRBJ1-5|-|-|TRBV28|13
CASSPTDNQPQHF
TGTGCCAGCAGTCCTACAGACAATCAGCCCCAGCATTTT
>TRBJ2-1|TRBD2|-|TRBV29-1|12
CSVDLAGNEQFF
TGCAGCGTTGACTTAGCGGGGAATGAGCAGTTCTTC
>TRBJ2-7|-|-|TRBV5-1|16
CASSLALGTVRYEQYF
TGCGCCAGCAGCTTGGCCCTTGGGACTGTAAGATACGAGCAGTACTTC
>TRBJ1-5|-|-|TRBV19|15
CASSILQGSYQPQHF
TGTGCCAGTAGTATCCTACAGGGATCCTATCAGCCCCAGCATTTT
>TRBJ2-2|-|-|TRBV28|13
CASSPGGTGELFF
TGTGCCAGCAGCCCAGGGGGGACCGGGGAGCTGTTTTTT
>TRBJ2-5|TRBD2|-|TRBV5-1|15
CASTKGLAEGETQYF
TGCGCCAGTACTAAAGGACTAGCGGAAGGAGAGACCCAGTACTTC
>TRBJ2-7|-|-|TRBV7-6|16
CASSLATRGAGDEQYF
TGTGCCAGCAGCTTAGCCACCCGGGGGGCAGGCGACGAGCAGTACTTC
>TRBJ1-6|-|once|TRBV28|16
CASSLTSGRGGSPLHF
TGTGCCAGCAGTTTAACCTCGGGGCGGGGCGGATCACCCCTCCACTTT
>TRBJ2-2|TRBD2|once|TRBV9|16
CASSPGLLANTGELFF
TGTGCCAGCAGCCCGGGACTACTCGCGAACACCGGGGAGCTGTTTTTT
>TRBJ2-3|TRBD2|once|TRBV24-1|22
CATSDPTGARTSGGLRTDTQYF
TGTGCCACCAGTGATCCTACAGGGGCCCGGACTAGCGGGGGGCTTCGCACAGATACGCAGTATTTT
>TRBJ2-7|-|-|TRBV5-4|12
CVTRDITYEQYF
TGTGTCACTCGGGACATAACCTACGAGCAGTACTTC
>TRBJ1-3|-|few|TRBV18|15
CASSQGRNSGNTIYF
TGTGCCAGCTCCCAGGGGCGGAACTCTGGAAACACCATATATTTT
>TRBJ2-5|-|-|TRBV18|15
CASSLNSGPRETQYF
TGTGCCAGCTCACTAAACTCGGGTCCCAGAGAGACCCAGTACTTC
>TRBJ1-1|-|-|TRBV2|13
CASKGLVNTEAFF
TGTGCCAGCAAGGGGTTGGTGAACACTGAAGCTTTCTTT
>TRBJ1-5|TRBD1|-|TRBV6-1|15
CASSEVGRGNQPQHF
TGTGCCAGCAGTGAAGTTGGCAGGGGGAATCAGCCCCAGCATTTT
>TRBJ2-7|-|-|TRBV4-3|14
CASSQEANSYEQYF
TGCGCCAGCAGCCAAGAGGCAAACTCCTACGAGCAGTACTTC